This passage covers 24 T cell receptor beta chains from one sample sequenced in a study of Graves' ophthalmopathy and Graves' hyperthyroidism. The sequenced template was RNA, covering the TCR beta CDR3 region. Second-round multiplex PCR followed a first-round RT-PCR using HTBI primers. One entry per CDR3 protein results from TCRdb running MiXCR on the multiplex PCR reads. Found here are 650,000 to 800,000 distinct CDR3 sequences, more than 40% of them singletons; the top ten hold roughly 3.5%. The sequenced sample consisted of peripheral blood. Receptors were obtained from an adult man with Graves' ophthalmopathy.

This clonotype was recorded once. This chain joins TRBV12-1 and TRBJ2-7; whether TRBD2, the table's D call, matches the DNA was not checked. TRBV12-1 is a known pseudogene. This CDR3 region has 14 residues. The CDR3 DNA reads TGTGCCAGCAGCTTTTCGAGCGGGGCAGACGAGCAGTACTTC. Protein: CASSFSSGADEQYF.

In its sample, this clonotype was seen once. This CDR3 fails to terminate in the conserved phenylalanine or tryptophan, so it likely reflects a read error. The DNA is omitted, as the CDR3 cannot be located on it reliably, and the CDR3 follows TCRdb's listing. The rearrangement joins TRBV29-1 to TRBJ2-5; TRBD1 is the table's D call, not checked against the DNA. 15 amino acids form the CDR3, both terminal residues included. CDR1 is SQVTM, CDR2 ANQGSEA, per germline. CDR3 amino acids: CSADSQGAKGYTFGS.

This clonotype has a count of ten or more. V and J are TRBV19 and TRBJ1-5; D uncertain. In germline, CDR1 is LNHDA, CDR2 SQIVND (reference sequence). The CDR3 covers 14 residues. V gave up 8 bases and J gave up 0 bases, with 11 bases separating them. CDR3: CASAHPYSNQPQHF. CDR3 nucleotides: TGTGCCAGTGCTCATCCCTATAGCAATCAGCCCCAGCATTTT. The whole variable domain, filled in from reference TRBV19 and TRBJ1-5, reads DGGITQSPKYLFRKEGQNVTLSCEQNLNHDAMYWYRQDPGQGLRLIYYSQIVNDFQKGDIAEGYSVSREKKESFPLTVTSAQKNPTAFYLCASAHPYSNQPQHFGDGTRLSIL.

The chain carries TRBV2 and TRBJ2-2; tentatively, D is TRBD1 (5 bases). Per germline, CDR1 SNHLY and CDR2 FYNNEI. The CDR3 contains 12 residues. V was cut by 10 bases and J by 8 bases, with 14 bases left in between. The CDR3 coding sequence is TGTGCCATCAGAACAGGAACAGGGGAGCTGTTTTTT. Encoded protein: CAIRTGTGELFF.

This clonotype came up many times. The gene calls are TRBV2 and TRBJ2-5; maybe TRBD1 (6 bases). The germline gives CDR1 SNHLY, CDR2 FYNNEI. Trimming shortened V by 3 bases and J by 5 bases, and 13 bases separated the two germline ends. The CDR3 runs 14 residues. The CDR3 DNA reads TGTGCCAGCAGTGAGGAGCAGGGGCCGGAGACCCAGTACTTC. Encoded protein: CASSEEQGPETQYF. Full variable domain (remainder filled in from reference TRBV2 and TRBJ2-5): EPEVTQTPSHQVTQMGQEVILRCVPISNHLYFYWYRQILGQKVEFLVSFYNNEISEKSEIFDDQFSVERPDGSNFTLKIRSTKLEDSAMYFCASSEEQGPETQYFGPGTRLLVL.

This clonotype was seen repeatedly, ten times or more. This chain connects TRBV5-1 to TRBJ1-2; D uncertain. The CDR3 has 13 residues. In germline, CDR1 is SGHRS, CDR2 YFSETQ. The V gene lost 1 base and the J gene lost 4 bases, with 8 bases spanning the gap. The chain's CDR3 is CASSLNGPYGYTF. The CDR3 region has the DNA TGCGCCAGCAGCTTGAACGGACCCTATGGCTACACCTTC. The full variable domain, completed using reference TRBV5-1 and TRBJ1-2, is KAGVTQTPRYLIKTRGQQVTLSCSPISGHRSVSWYQQTPGQGLQFLFEYFSETQRNKGNFPGRFSGRQFSNSRSEMNVSTLELGDSALYLCASSLNGPYGYTFGSGTRLTVV.

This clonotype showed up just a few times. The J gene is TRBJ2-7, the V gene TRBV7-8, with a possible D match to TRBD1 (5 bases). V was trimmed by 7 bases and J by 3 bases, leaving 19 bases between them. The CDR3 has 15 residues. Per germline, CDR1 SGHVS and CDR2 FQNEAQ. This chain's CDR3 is CASTPRPNRHYEQYF. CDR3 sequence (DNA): TGTGCCAGCACACCACGGCCCAACAGGCACTACGAGCAGTACTTC.

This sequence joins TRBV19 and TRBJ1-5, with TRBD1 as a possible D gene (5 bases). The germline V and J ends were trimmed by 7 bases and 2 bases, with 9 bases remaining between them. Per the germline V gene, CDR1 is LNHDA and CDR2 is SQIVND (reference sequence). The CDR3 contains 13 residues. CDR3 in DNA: TGTGCCAGTACAGGGAGAGGCAATCAGCCCCAGCATTTT. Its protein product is CASTGRGNQPQHF.

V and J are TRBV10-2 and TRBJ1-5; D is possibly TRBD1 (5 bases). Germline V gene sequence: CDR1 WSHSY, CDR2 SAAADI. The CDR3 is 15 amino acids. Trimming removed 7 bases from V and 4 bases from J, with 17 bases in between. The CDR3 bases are TGCGCCAGCATGGCGGGGGTGGGGCGGAATCAGCCCCAGCATTTT. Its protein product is CASMAGVGRNQPQHF.

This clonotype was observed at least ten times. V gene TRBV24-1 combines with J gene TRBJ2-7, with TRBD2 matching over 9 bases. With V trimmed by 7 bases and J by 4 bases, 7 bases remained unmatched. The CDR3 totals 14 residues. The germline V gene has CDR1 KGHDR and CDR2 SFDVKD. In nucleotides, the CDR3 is TGTGCCACCAGGGCGACTAGCGGAGGATACGAGCAGTACTTC. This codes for CATRATSGGYEQYF.

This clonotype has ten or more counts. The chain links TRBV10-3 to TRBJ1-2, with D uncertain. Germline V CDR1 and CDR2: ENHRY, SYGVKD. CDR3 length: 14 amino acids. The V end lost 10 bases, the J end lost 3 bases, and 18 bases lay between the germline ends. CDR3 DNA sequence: TGTGCCAGCAGCAAAAGCCGAAGGGACTATGGCTACACCTTC. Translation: CASSKSRRDYGYTF.

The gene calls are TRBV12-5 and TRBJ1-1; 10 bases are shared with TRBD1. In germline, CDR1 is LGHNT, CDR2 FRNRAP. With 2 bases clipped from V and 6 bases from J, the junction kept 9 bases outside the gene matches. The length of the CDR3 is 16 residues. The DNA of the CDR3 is TGTGCTAGTGGTTTGCCGGCGGGACAGGGGTCCTCTGAAGCTTTCTTT. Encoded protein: CASGLPAGQGSSEAFF. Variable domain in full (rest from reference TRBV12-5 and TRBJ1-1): DARVTQTPRHKVTEMGQEVTMRCQPILGHNTVFWYRQTMMQGLELLAYFRNRAPLDDSGMPKDRFSAEMPDATLATLKIQPSEPRDSAVYFCASGLPAGQGSSEAFFGQGTRLTVV.

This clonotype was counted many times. The CDR3 bases are TGTGCCAGCAGAGAGCTAGCGGATGCTGGGGAGCTGTTTTTT. It codes for CASRELADAGELFF. V is TRBV12-3 or TRBV12-4 and J is TRBJ2-2; 7 bases line up with TRBD2. The CDR3 is 14 amino acids. Germline trimming cut 6 bases from V and 8 bases from J; bases unmatched to any gene: 9.

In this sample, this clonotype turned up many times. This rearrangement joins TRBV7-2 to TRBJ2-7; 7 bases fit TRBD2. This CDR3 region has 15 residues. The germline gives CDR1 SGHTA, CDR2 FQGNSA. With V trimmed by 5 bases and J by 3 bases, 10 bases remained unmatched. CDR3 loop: CASSPETSPVYEQYF. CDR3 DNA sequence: TGTGCCAGCAGCCCTGAGACTAGCCCTGTCTACGAGCAGTACTTC.

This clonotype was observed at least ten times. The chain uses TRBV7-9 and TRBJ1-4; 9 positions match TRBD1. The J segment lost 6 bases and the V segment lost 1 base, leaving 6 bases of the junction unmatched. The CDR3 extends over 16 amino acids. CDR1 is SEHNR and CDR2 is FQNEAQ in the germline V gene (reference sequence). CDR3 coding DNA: TGTGCCAGCAGCTTAGGGGACAGGGTTGAGGATGAAAAACTGTTTTTT. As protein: CASSLGDRVEDEKLFF.

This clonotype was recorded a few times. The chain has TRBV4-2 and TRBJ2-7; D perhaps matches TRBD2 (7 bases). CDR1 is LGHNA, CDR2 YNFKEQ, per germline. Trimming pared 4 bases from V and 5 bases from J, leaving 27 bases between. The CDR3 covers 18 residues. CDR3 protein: CASSPGLGGGAPLHEQYF. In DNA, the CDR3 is TGTGCCAGCAGCCCCGGACTAGGCGGGGGCGCACCCCTCCACGAGCAGTACTTC.

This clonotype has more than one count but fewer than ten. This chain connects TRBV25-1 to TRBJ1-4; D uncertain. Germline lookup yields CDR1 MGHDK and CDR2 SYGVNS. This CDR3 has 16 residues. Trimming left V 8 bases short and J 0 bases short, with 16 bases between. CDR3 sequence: CASSRGSVATNEKLFF. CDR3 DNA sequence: TGTGCCAGCTCAAGAGGGTCAGTTGCAACTAATGAAAAACTGTTTTTT.

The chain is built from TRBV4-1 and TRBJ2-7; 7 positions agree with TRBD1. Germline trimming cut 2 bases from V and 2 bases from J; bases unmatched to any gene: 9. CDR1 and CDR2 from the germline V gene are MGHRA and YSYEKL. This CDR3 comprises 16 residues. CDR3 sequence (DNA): TGCGCCAGCAGCCAATTATTCCCGGGACAGACCTACGAGCAGTACTTC. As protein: CASSQLFPGQTYEQYF.

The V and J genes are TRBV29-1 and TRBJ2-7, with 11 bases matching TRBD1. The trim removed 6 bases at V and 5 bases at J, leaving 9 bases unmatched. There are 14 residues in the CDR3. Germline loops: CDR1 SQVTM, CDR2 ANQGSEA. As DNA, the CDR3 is TGCAGCGTCGTCGGGACAGGGGGAGGGAACGAGCAGTACTTC. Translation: CSVVGTGGGNEQYF.

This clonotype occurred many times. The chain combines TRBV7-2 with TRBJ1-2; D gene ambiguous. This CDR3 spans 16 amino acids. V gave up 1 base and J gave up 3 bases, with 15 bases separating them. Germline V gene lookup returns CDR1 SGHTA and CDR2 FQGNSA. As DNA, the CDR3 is TGTGCCAGCAGCTTAGACCACGGTACCAGCGACTATGGCTACACCTTC. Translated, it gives CASSLDHGTSDYGYTF.

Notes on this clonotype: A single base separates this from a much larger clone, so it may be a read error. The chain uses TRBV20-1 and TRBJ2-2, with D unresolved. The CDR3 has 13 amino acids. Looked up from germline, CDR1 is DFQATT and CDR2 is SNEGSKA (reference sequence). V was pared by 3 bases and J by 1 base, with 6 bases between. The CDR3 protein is CSARDENTGELFF. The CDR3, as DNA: TGCAGTGCTAGGGACGAGAACACCGGGGAGCTGTTTTTT.

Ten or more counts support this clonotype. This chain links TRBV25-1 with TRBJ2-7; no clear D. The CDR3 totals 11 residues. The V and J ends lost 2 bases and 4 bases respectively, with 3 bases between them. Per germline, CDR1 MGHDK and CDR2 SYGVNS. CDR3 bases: TGTGCCAGCAGTGAAAGGTACGAGCAGTACTTC. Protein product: CASSERYEQYF.

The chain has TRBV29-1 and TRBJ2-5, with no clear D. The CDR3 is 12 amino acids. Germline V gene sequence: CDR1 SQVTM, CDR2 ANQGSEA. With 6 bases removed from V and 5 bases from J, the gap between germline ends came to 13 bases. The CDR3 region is CSVGPTRETQYF. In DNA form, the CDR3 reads TGCAGCGTGGGTCCGACAAGGGAGACCCAGTACTTC.

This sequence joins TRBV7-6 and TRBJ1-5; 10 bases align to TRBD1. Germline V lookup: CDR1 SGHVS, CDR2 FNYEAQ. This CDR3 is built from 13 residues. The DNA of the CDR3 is TGTGCTAAGCTGACAGGGGGCAGTCAGCCCCAGCATTTT. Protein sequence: CAKLTGGSQPQHF.